These T cell receptor beta chains were read from a single sample in a study of shared clonotypes between healthy human individuals. Some clones are missing from TCRdb's copy, which holds only in-frame ones; the method was immunoSEQ multiplex PCR. This table holds fewer than 3 million clones, 80% to 95% found once. The sample consisted of naive CD4+ T cells from PBMCs. Source of these receptors: a man aged 18 to 30 in good health. Some clones in this sample may be carry-over from other donors' samples. CDR3s include the opening cysteine and the closing phenylalanine or tryptophan. Fields, in order: CDR3 DNA, CDR3 protein, V gene, D gene, J gene, clone size. The D gene is left open where the match is weak. Not all rows give a size; the values are once, few, many and, for expanded clones, a class.

CDR3 DNA: TGCAGCGCCCTGGGACAGATCTCCTACGAGCAGTACTTC
CDR3 protein: CSALGQISYEQYF
V gene: TRBV29-1
D gene: TRBD1
J gene: TRBJ2-7
clone size: -

CDR3 DNA: TGTGCCAGCTCACCAGGGGGAGGCTATGGCTACACCTTC
CDR3 protein: CASSPGGGYGYTF
V gene: TRBV18
D gene: -
J gene: TRBJ1-2
clone size: once

CDR3 DNA: TGTGCCAGCAGCCCGACAGGGGTTATGAACACTGAAGCTTTCTTT
CDR3 protein: CASSPTGVMNTEAFF
V gene: TRBV5-4
D gene: TRBD1
J gene: TRBJ1-1
clone size: -

CDR3 DNA: TGTGCCTGGAGTGTACAGGTCAACACTGAAGCTTTCTTT
CDR3 protein: CAWSVQVNTEAFF
V gene: TRBV30
D gene: -
J gene: TRBJ1-1
clone size: few

CDR3 DNA: TGTGCCAGCAACACGGACGGGGGGGCCCGGGAGACCCAGTACTTC
CDR3 protein: CASNTDGGARETQYF
V gene: TRBV27
D gene: TRBD2
J gene: TRBJ2-5
clone size: -

CDR3 DNA: TGTGCCAGCAGCCAAGGGCCTGGGACAGCAAATGAAAAACTGTTTTTT
CDR3 protein: CASSQGPGTANEKLFF
V gene: TRBV7-6
D gene: TRBD1
J gene: TRBJ1-4
clone size: -

CDR3 DNA: TGTGCCAGCACGGACAGGGGGAATGGCTACACCTTC
CDR3 protein: CASTDRGNGYTF
V gene: TRBV28
D gene: TRBD1
J gene: TRBJ1-2
clone size: -

CDR3 DNA: TGCGCCAGCAGCCAGGGCGCGGGGCAGCCCCAGCATTTT
CDR3 protein: CASSQGAGQPQHF
V gene: TRBV5-1
D gene: -
J gene: TRBJ1-5
clone size: -

CDR3 DNA: TGTGCCAGCAGCTCCCCCAGGGCCTCTGGAAACACCATATATTTT
CDR3 protein: CASSSPRASGNTIYF
V gene: TRBV11-2
D gene: -
J gene: TRBJ1-3
clone size: -

CDR3 DNA: TGTGCCAGCAGCTTAGCTAACTATGGCTACACCTTC
CDR3 protein: CASSLANYGYTF
V gene: TRBV28
D gene: -
J gene: TRBJ1-2
clone size: -

CDR3 DNA: TGTGCCAGCAGCTTTACTGGTAACTATGGCTACACCTTC
CDR3 protein: CASSFTGNYGYTF
V gene: TRBV7-2
D gene: -
J gene: TRBJ1-2
clone size: -

CDR3 DNA: TGTGCCAGCAGTTACTCAGCCTTCCCGGAGACCCAGTACTTC
CDR3 protein: CASSYSAFPETQYF
V gene: TRBV6-5
D gene: -
J gene: TRBJ2-5
clone size: -

CDR3 DNA: TGCAGCGCCGACCCAGGGACATTCGGGGAGCTGTTTTTT
CDR3 protein: CSADPGTFGELFF
V gene: TRBV29-1
D gene: -
J gene: TRBJ2-2
clone size: few

CDR3 DNA: TGTGCCAGCAACACCAGGGACTCCTACGAGCAGTACTTC
CDR3 protein: CASNTRDSYEQYF
V gene: TRBV6-1
D gene: -
J gene: TRBJ2-7
clone size: -

CDR3 DNA: TGTGCCAGCAGTACCCGGGGTAGCGGGAGGGGCAATGAGCAGTTCTTC
CDR3 protein: CASSTRGSGRGNEQFF
V gene: TRBV28
D gene: TRBD2
J gene: TRBJ2-1
clone size: -

CDR3 DNA: TGTGCCAGCAGTACCCCAGGGGGCTGGCAGTACTTC
CDR3 protein: CASSTPGGWQYF
V gene: TRBV28
D gene: TRBD1
J gene: TRBJ2-7
clone size: -

CDR3 DNA: TGTGCCAGCAGCGTAGGCGGGACAGTTAGTGAAAAACTGTTTTTT
CDR3 protein: CASSVGGTVSEKLFF
V gene: TRBV9
D gene: TRBD1
J gene: TRBJ1-4
clone size: once

CDR3 DNA: TGTGCCAGCAGCTTGGCTGTGAACACTGAAGCTTTCTTT
CDR3 protein: CASSLAVNTEAFF
V gene: TRBV5-6
D gene: -
J gene: TRBJ1-1
clone size: few

CDR3 DNA: TGTGCCAGTACACCCGGGGAGTGGAGCAATCAGCCCCAGCATTTT
CDR3 protein: CASTPGEWSNQPQHF
V gene: TRBV28
D gene: -
J gene: TRBJ1-5
clone size: -

CDR3 DNA: TGTGCCAGCAGCCCCTATGGGGACTTCTCCTACAATGAGCAGTTCTTC
CDR3 protein: CASSPYGDFSYNEQFF
V gene: TRBV11-1
D gene: -
J gene: TRBJ2-1
clone size: -

CDR3 DNA: TGTGCCAGCAGCCTGGTGGAGCTGTTTTTT
CDR3 protein: CASSLVELFF
V gene: TRBV7-9
D gene: -
J gene: TRBJ2-2
clone size: few

CDR3 DNA: TGTGCCACCAGCAGAGATTTGGGATTTACCGGGGAGCTGTTTTTT
CDR3 protein: CATSRDLGFTGELFF
V gene: TRBV15
D gene: -
J gene: TRBJ2-2
clone size: -

CDR3 DNA: TGTGCCAGCAGCTTAAAAGCGGGATACGAGCAGTACTTC
CDR3 protein: CASSLKAGYEQYF
V gene: TRBV7-7
D gene: TRBD2
J gene: TRBJ2-7
clone size: -

CDR3 DNA: TGTGCCAGCAGCTTTGAGGGCGGGACCTATGGCTACACCTTC
CDR3 protein: CASSFEGGTYGYTF
V gene: TRBV7-2
D gene: -
J gene: TRBJ1-2
clone size: -

CDR3 DNA: TGCAGCGTTGCTCAGGGGGCAGATACGCAGTATTTT
CDR3 protein: CSVAQGADTQYF
V gene: TRBV29-1
D gene: TRBD1
J gene: TRBJ2-3
clone size: once